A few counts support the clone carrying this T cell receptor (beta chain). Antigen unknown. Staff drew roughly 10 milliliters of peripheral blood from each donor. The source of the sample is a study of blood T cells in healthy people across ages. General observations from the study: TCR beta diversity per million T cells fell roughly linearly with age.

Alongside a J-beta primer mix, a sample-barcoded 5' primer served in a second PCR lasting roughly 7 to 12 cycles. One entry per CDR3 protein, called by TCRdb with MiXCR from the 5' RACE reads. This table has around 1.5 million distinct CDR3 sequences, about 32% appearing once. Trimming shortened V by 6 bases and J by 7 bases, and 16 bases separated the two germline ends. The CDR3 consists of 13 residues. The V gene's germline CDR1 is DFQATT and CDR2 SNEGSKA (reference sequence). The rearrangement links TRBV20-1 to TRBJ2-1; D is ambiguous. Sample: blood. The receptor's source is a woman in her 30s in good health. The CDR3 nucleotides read TGCAGTGCCCAGGACCAGAAAGGTAATGAGCAGTTCTTC. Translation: CSAQDQKGNEQFF.